What follows are 16 T cell receptor beta chains derived from one specimen sequenced in a study of human T cells and chemical hapten exposure (dated by TCRdb to about 2021). Read against the paper, the sample's time point label means: pre-sensitization, week 0. This specimen's treatment or condition label, per the study, means: therapeutic diphenylcyclopropenone sensitization with weekly scalp DPC. Library construction relied on RACE. TCRdb shows the sequencer as NextSeq 500. TCRdb took the public reads, trimmed them with fastp at Q25, ran MiXCR for clone calling and kept in-frame beta chains. Merged by CDR3 protein, the rows form single entries marked with the most common genes and DNA. Recorded for this sample are 300,000 to 450,000 distinct CDR3 sequences; roughly 5% of them occurred a single time. Together, the top ten hold roughly 2.6% of the sample. The sample in question was whole blood, obtained in connection with sensitization to the hapten diphenylcyclopropenone (DPC). These receptors came from a woman in her forties or fifties with alopecia areata. Some clones in this sample may be carry-over from other donors' samples.

This clonotype has more than one count but fewer than ten. V gene TRBV6-2 or TRBV6-3 combines with J gene TRBJ2-7, with D perhaps TRBD1 (6 bases). V lost 9 bases and J 3 bases, leaving 15 bases between the germline ends. This CDR3 region has 13 residues. Germline V gene sequence: CDR1 MNHEY, CDR2 SVGEGT. CDR3: CASFTQDSYEQYF. The DNA of the CDR3 is TGTGCCAGTTTCACCCAGGACAGCTACGAGCAGTACTTC.

This clonotype was picked up a small number of times. No conserved phenylalanine or tryptophan is present at the end of the CDR3, so a read error is the likely explanation. This sequence joins TRBV6-5 and TRBJ2-7, with D perhaps TRBD2 (5 bases). Between the trimmed V and J ends, which lost 0 bases and 0 bases, there was a span of 9 bases. This CDR3 comprises 15 residues. Per the germline V gene, CDR1 is MNHEY and CDR2 is SVGAGI. In DNA, the CDR3 is TGTGCCAGCAGTTACTCCGGGGTTGACTCCTACGAGCAGTACTTG. Translation gives CASSYSGVDSYEQYL.

This clonotype was observed many times. The V call is TRBV6-5, the J call TRBJ1-1; 10 bases match TRBD1. The CDR3 is 14 amino acids. CDR1 is MNHEY, CDR2 SVGAGI, per germline. V lost 5 bases to trimming and J lost 5 bases; unmatched junction nucleotides: 5. The CDR3 protein is CASSLDRGITEAFF. The CDR3 DNA follows: TGTGCCAGCAGTCTGGACAGGGGGATAACTGAAGCTTTCTTT.

This clonotype was seen many times. The V and J genes are TRBV9 and TRBJ2-7, with D hard to call. Deletions cut 0 bases from V and 0 bases from J, with 10 bases between. Germline lookup yields CDR1 SGDLS and CDR2 YYNGEE. The CDR3 is 15 amino acids. CDR3 in amino acids: CASSVAEHFSYEQYF. The CDR3 nucleotides are TGTGCCAGCAGCGTAGCTGAACACTTCTCCTACGAGCAGTACTTC.

This clonotype was picked up a small number of times. The rearrangement links TRBV30 to TRBJ1-1, with D unresolved. Germline assignment: CDR1 GTSNPN and CDR2 SVGIG (reference sequence). Deletions cut 0 bases from V and 1 base from J, with 9 bases between. The CDR3 runs 14 residues. The CDR3 nucleotides read TGTGCCTGGAGTGTACCGAGACCGAACACTGAAGCTTTCTTT. Protein product: CAWSVPRPNTEAFF.

This sequence joins TRBV18 and TRBJ2-3; 11 positions agree with TRBD2. Per the germline V gene, CDR1 is KGHSH and CDR2 is LQKENI. Losses at the gene ends were 4 bases for V and 5 bases for J; bases not matched to a gene: 11. This CDR3 is 17 amino acids long. The CDR3 sequence is CASSRRPLLAGEDTQYF. DNA for the CDR3: TGTGCCAGCTCACGACGTCCCTTACTAGCGGGGGAAGATACGCAGTATTTT.

At least ten counts were recorded for this clonotype. The J gene is TRBJ2-3, the V gene TRBV24-1; D might be TRBD1 (6 bases). Looked up from germline, CDR1 is KGHDR and CDR2 is SFDVKD. The length of the CDR3 is 15 residues. V was shortened by 3 bases and J by 0 bases, with 9 bases between the two germline ends. CDR3 amino acids: CATSDRTASTDTQYF. The CDR3 coding sequence is TGTGCCACCAGTGATCGGACAGCTAGCACAGATACGCAGTATTTT.

This clonotype has a count of ten or more. DNA for the CDR3: TGCGCCAGCAGCTCGATGGCAGGCCTAGAAGCTTTCTTT. The encoded protein is CASSSMAGLEAFF. The genes are TRBV5-1 and TRBJ1-1, with D hard to call. Germline CDR1 is SGHRS and CDR2 is YFSETQ. V lost 3 bases and J lost 8, with 14 bases in between. The CDR3 runs to 13 residues. The entire variable domain, with the rest obtained from reference TRBV5-1 and TRBJ1-1, is as follows: KAGVTQTPRYLIKTRGQQVTLSCSPISGHRSVSWYQQTPGQGLQFLFEYFSETQRNKGNFPGRFSGRQFSNSRSEMNVSTLELGDSALYLCASSSMAGLEAFFGQGTRLTVV.

This clonotype was detected a few times. The rearrangement links TRBV11-2 to TRBJ2-3; no clear D. The germline gives CDR1 SGHAT, CDR2 FQNNGV. The CDR3 covers 15 residues. The V gene lost 5 bases and the J gene lost 0 bases, with 12 bases spanning the gap. CDR3 bases: TGTGCCAGCAGCGTTGCCGTGGGCAGCACAGATACGCAGTATTTT. As protein: CASSVAVGSTDTQYF. Using reference TRBV11-2 and TRBJ2-3 for the parts outside the CDR3, the full variable domain is EAGVAQSPRYKIIEKRQSVAFWCNPISGHATLYWYQQILGQGPKLLIQFQNNGVVDDSQLPKDRFSAERLKGVDSTLKIQPAKLEDSAVYLCASSVAVGSTDTQYFGPGTRLTVL.

This clonotype was recorded a few times. The V gene is TRBV6-6, the J gene TRBJ2-7; D is undetermined. Germline V gene lookup returns CDR1 MNHNY and CDR2 SVGAGI (reference sequence). This CDR3 is 13 amino acids long. Trimming stripped 2 bases from V and 0 bases from J, with 5 bases between. The CDR3 DNA reads as TGTGCCAGCAGTTACCCCCCCTCCTACGAGCAGTACTTC. Amino acid sequence: CASSYPPSYEQYF.

This clonotype was counted only a few times. V and J are TRBV24-1 and TRBJ1-1, with TRBD1 matching 7 bases. The CDR3 runs to 15 residues. Germline assignment: CDR1 KGHDR and CDR2 SFDVKD. Unmatched junction bases numbered 9, after V lost 6 bases and J lost 3 bases. The DNA of the CDR3 is TGTGCCACCAGTCCCGGGAGGGGGCAGGACACTGAAGCTTTCTTT. Its protein is CATSPGRGQDTEAFF.

This clonotype came up many times. This chain links TRBV5-1 with TRBJ2-1; D unresolved. The CDR3 loop spans 15 amino acids. Germline lookup yields CDR1 SGHRS and CDR2 YFSETQ. Trimming left V 0 bases short and J 2 bases short, with 9 bases between. CDR3 sequence: CASSLDPSPYNEQFF. CDR3 bases: TGCGCCAGCAGCTTGGACCCCAGCCCCTACAATGAGCAGTTCTTC.

This clonotype was seen many times. The V call is TRBV7-2, the J call TRBJ2-7; 7 bases are a match to TRBD2. The CDR3 runs 14 residues. CDR1 is SGHTA and CDR2 is FQGNSA in the germline V gene. Trimming removed 6 bases from V and 0 bases from J; junction bases left unmatched: 5. The CDR3 DNA reads TGTGCCAGCAGTCTAAGCGGGGTCTCCTACGAGCAGTACTTC. This sequence encodes CASSLSGVSYEQYF.

This clonotype has at least ten counts. This chain uses TRBV29-1 with TRBJ2-5; 12 bases are shared with TRBD2. CDR3 length: 15 residues. Germline CDR1 SQVTM, CDR2 ANQGSEA. V was pared by 8 bases and J by 5 bases, with 12 bases of the junction left unmatched. The CDR3 loop reads CSSLRLAGAKETQYF. The CDR3, as DNA: TGCAGCTCCCTCCGACTAGCGGGAGCCAAGGAGACCCAGTACTTC.

This clonotype was seen ten or more times. The J gene is TRBJ1-1, the V gene TRBV7-2; 7 nucleotides agree with TRBD1. Germline CDR1 and CDR2: SGHTA and FQGNSA. V trimming: 4 bases; J trimming: 8 bases; junction bases outside the gene matches: 7. The CDR3 has 13 amino acids. The CDR3 bases are TGTGCCAGCAGCTCCTCGACAGGGTTGGAAGCTTTCTTT. Encoded protein: CASSSSTGLEAFF.

The chain employs TRBV6-5 and TRBJ2-1; TRBD1 matches at 11 bases. Germline V gene data show CDR1 as MNHEY and CDR2 as SVGAGI. The V gene end was trimmed by 5 bases and the J gene end by 4 bases; junction bases not matched to a gene: 4. The CDR3 covers 15 residues. The chain's CDR3 is CASSRTGGLYNEQFF. For the CDR3, the DNA is TGTGCCAGCAGTCGGACAGGGGGCTTGTACAATGAGCAGTTCTTC.